Following are 10 T cell receptor beta chains from one sample sequenced in a study of cytomegalovirus exposure and HLA in healthy donors. Primers included in the PCR were 60 Vbeta and 13 Jbeta primers. Clones were read by immunoSEQ multiplex PCR, and TCRdb kept only the in-frame ones, dropping some. The data show a few hundred thousand clones, roughly 80% seen once. Input material: PBMCs. These receptors were taken from a man aged 35-49 years in good health and CMV-seronegative.

The rearrangement uses TRBV6-1 and TRBJ1-5; D is unclear. The germline V gene encodes CDR1 MNHNS and CDR2 SASEGT. V lost 3 bases and J lost 1, with 10 bases in between. This CDR3 region has 15 residues. Here the CDR3 reads CASSDSKTSNQPQHF. CDR3 DNA sequence: TGTGCCAGCAGTGATAGTAAGACAAGCAATCAGCCCCAGCATTTT.

This chain links TRBV5-4 with TRBJ2-5; 8 bases line up with TRBD2. Germline V CDR1 and CDR2: SGHNT, YYREEE (reference sequence). Trimming removed 0 bases from V and 2 bases from J; junction bases left unmatched: 9. The CDR3 extends over 17 amino acids. CDR3 in DNA: TGTGCCAGCAGCTTGGATGCTAGCGGGCCCCTTCAAGAGACCCAGTACTTC. It yields the protein CASSLDASGPLQETQYF.

The chain recombines TRBV20-1 with TRBJ1-2, with 7 bases lining up with TRBD1. J gave up 12 bases and V 6 bases, and 7 bases lay outside the gene matches. The CDR3 spans 10 residues. Per germline, CDR1 DFQATT and CDR2 SNEGSKA (reference sequence). The CDR3 reads CSAKTGSHTF. The CDR3 DNA sequence: TGCAGTGCAAAGACAGGGTCGCACACCTTC.

The V call is TRBV9, the J call TRBJ1-6, with D tentatively TRBD1 (5 bases). The V end was cut by 0 bases, the J end by 10 bases, with 11 bases between. Germline V gene lookup returns CDR1 SGDLS and CDR2 YYNGEE. The CDR3 runs to 14 residues. The CDR3 DNA reads as TGTGCCAGCAGCGTAGGGCAGGGATTATCACCCCTCCACTTT. It encodes CASSVGQGLSPLHF.

This chain joins TRBV29-1 and TRBJ1-1; 8 nucleotides match TRBD1. Per the germline V gene, CDR1 is SQVTM and CDR2 is ANQGSEA. The CDR3 extends over 11 amino acids. Trimming removed 6 bases from V and 6 bases from J; junction bases left unmatched: 3. CDR3 residues: CSVPQGAEAFF. The CDR3 DNA reads TGCAGCGTCCCACAGGGGGCTGAAGCTTTCTTT.

The chain recombines TRBV7-8 with TRBJ2-6; D might be TRBD2 (6 bases). V was shortened by 5 bases and J by 0 bases, with 20 bases between the two germline ends. The CDR3 is 19 residues long. Germline CDR1 reads SGHVS; CDR2 reads FQNEAQ. CDR3 in DNA: TGTGCCAGCAGCGTTACCGGGACGCCGGACTACTCTGGGGCCAACGTCCTGACTTTC. It yields the protein CASSVTGTPDYSGANVLTF.

The J gene is TRBJ2-1, the V gene TRBV4-2; D is possibly TRBD2 (7 bases). Trimming removed 0 bases at V and 7 bases at J, with 22 bases between. Per the germline V gene, CDR1 is LGHNA and CDR2 is YNFKEQ. CDR3 length: 18 residues. CDR3 DNA: TGTGCCAGCAGCCAAGATCTTGTAGGGGGGGCGAGTAGGAATGAGCAGTTCTTC. Translated: CASSQDLVGGASRNEQFF.

The V gene is TRBV7-9, the J gene TRBJ1-1; TRBD1 might be the D (6 bases). This CDR3 spans 13 amino acids. Trimming removed 6 bases from V and 10 bases from J, with 18 bases in between. Germline values: CDR1 SEHNR, CDR2 FQNEAQ (reference sequence). The CDR3 here is CASSQGSLSLAFF. The DNA of the CDR3 is TGTGCCAGCAGTCAGGGGAGTCTCTCATTAGCTTTCTTT.

This clone has just a few counts. The genes are TRBV5-4 and TRBJ2-3; D is ambiguous. This CDR3 contains 15 residues. V was trimmed by 2 bases and J by 0 bases, leaving 10 bases between them. Germline assignment: CDR1 SGHNT and CDR2 YYREEE (reference sequence). The CDR3 loop reads CASSLIQLSTDTQYF. DNA of the CDR3: TGTGCCAGCAGCTTAATACAGCTCAGCACAGATACGCAGTATTTT.

The V and J genes are TRBV18 and TRBJ1-4; D is unresolved. The germline CDR1 and CDR2 sequences are KGHSH and LQKENI. Trimming cost V 4 bases and J 0 bases, with 12 bases left between them. This CDR3 region has 16 residues. The CDR3 DNA sequence: TGTGCCAGCTCACTCGTTCTCTCTTCAACTAATGAAAAACTGTTTTTT. Amino acids: CASSLVLSSTNEKLFF.